A single sample gave rise to the 19 T cell receptor beta chains below, sequenced in a study of blood T cell repertoires in COVID-19. Measured with immunoSEQ multiplex PCR; TCRdb has only the in-frame clones, and not every one. Of approximately 320,000 clones listed, roughly 90% are singletons. Sequenced material: PBMCs or T cells enriched from blood (not recorded which). The receptors come from a man aged 60 to 69 who had recovered from COVID-19.

This clone has a single count. The rearrangement uses TRBV10-3 and TRBJ1-2; 9 bases line up with TRBD1. The CDR3 sequence is 15 residues long. Per germline, CDR1 ENHRY and CDR2 SYGVKD. V was pared by 7 bases and J by 3 bases, with 9 bases of the junction left unmatched. CDR3 amino acids: CAITKPGQGDYGYTF. CDR3 sequence (DNA): TGTGCCATCACTAAACCGGGACAGGGAGACTATGGCTACACCTTC.

This chain links TRBV6-6 with TRBJ1-1, with D possibly TRBD1 on 5 matching bases. Germline CDR1 reads MNHNY; CDR2 reads SVGAGI (reference sequence). This CDR3 is built from 16 residues. V dropped 7 bases and J dropped 3 bases, with 21 bases sitting between them. DNA of the CDR3: TGTGCCAGCACTCGCGGGGGTGGTGTTCCGGACACTGAAGCTTTCTTT. Its translation: CASTRGGGVPDTEAFF.

V gene TRBV7-2 combines with J gene TRBJ1-1; no firm D call. Trimming took off 5 bases at V and 2 bases at J, with 9 bases between the two ends. CDR3 length equals 13 residues. Germline-derived CDR1 and CDR2 are SGHTA and FQGNSA. The CDR3 protein is CASSQASNTEAFF. The CDR3 nucleotides are TGTGCCAGCAGCCAGGCAAGTAACACTGAAGCTTTCTTT.

The sample holds one count of this clone. The chain has TRBV13 and TRBJ2-1, with 8 bases fitting TRBD2. This CDR3 region has 14 residues. The trim removed 5 bases at V and 7 bases at J, leaving 7 bases unmatched. Per germline, CDR1 PRHDT and CDR2 FYEKMQ (reference sequence). The CDR3 DNA sequence: TGTGCCAGCAGCGTACCCGGGACTAGTAATGAGCAGTTCTTC. This encodes CASSVPGTSNEQFF.

The chain uses TRBV14 and TRBJ1-2; D gene uncertain. Germline V gene sequence: CDR1 SGHDN, CDR2 FVKESK. The CDR3 is 14 residues long. V was clipped by 0 bases and J by 7 bases, with 12 bases between them. The CDR3 sequence: CASSQDRGLSGYTF. Written as DNA, the CDR3 is TGTGCCAGCAGCCAAGACCGGGGTCTCAGTGGCTACACCTTC.

This clone was counted only a few times. The chain recombines TRBV19 with TRBJ1-5; 9 bases are a match to TRBD1. After removal of 5 bases from V and 7 bases from J, the junction contained 9 bases not matched to a gene. CDR1 LNHDA and CDR2 SQIVND come from the germline V gene (reference sequence). This CDR3 contains 15 residues. The CDR3 region is CASSEPGQGRQPQHF. The CDR3 DNA follows: TGTGCCAGTAGTGAACCCGGACAGGGGAGGCAGCCCCAGCATTTT.

The chain has TRBV6-5 and TRBJ1-5; the match to TRBD1 covers 8 bases. CDR3 size: 14 residues. Germline V lookup: CDR1 MNHEY, CDR2 SVGAGI. The J segment lost 11 bases and the V segment lost 6 bases, leaving 12 bases of the junction unmatched. This chain's CDR3 is CASREDRVGPAQHF. In DNA, the CDR3 is TGTGCCAGCAGAGAGGACAGGGTGGGGCCGGCCCAGCATTTT.

This rearrangement joins TRBV11-3 to TRBJ2-7; 7 nucleotides agree with TRBD1. The CDR3 runs 16 residues. The J segment lost 7 bases and the V segment lost 5 bases, leaving 17 bases of the junction unmatched. Per the germline V gene, CDR1 is SGHNT and CDR2 is YENEEA. CDR3 nucleotide sequence: TGTGCCAGCAGCAGAGGGGCAGGGGGACCCTCGTGGGAGCAGTACTTC. It yields the protein CASSRGAGGPSWEQYF.

The chain recombines TRBV18 with TRBJ1-1; D unclear. The V end lost 3 bases, the J end lost 1 base, and 21 bases lay between the germline ends. The CDR3 totals 18 residues. Germline CDR1 KGHSH, CDR2 LQKENI. In DNA form, the CDR3 reads TGTGCCAGCTCACCCGGGATGAAGTCCGCATACCCGAACACTGAAGCTTTCTTT. Translation gives CASSPGMKSAYPNTEAFF.

V is TRBV9 and J is TRBJ1-6; D gene ambiguous. Germline CDR1 is SGDLS and CDR2 is YYNGEE. This CDR3 spans 13 amino acids. The V end was cut by 2 bases, the J end by 3 bases, with 3 bases between. CDR3 amino acids: CASSVHYNSPLHF. The DNA for the CDR3 is TGTGCCAGCAGCGTTCACTATAATTCACCCCTCCACTTT.

The chain couples TRBV5-4 to TRBJ2-2, with 7 bases that match TRBD2. The germline V gene encodes CDR1 SGHNT and CDR2 YYREEE (reference sequence). There are 15 residues in the CDR3. V trimming: 3 bases; J trimming: 0 bases; junction bases outside the gene matches: 2. The CDR3 DNA is TGTGCCAGCAGCTCGGGGGGACCGAACACCGGGGAGCTGTTTTTT. Encoded protein: CASSSGGPNTGELFF.

The J gene is TRBJ1-1, the V gene TRBV11-2; D not resolved. Germline lookup yields CDR1 SGHAT and CDR2 FQNNGV. V lost 1 base to trimming and J lost 3 bases, with 9 bases between them. This CDR3 has 14 residues. CDR3 bases: TGTGCCAGCAGCTTAGGTGGAGTGGACACTGAAGCTTTCTTT. As protein: CASSLGGVDTEAFF.

J is TRBJ2-3 and V is TRBV7-6, with no clear D. V lost 5 bases to trimming and J lost 2 bases, with 20 bases between them. Germline CDR1 SGHVS, CDR2 FNYEAQ. The CDR3 contains 17 residues. The CDR3 sequence: CASSLVDMFALTDTQYF. CDR3 sequence (DNA): TGTGCCAGCAGCCTGGTTGACATGTTTGCACTCACAGATACGCAGTATTTT.

The rearrangement uses TRBV11-3 and TRBJ1-3; D call uncertain. The CDR3 runs 15 residues. The V end was cut by 4 bases, the J end by 0 bases, with 10 bases between. CDR1 is SGHNT and CDR2 is YENEEA in the germline V gene. The CDR3 sequence is CASSSYGSSGNTIYF. The CDR3 nucleotides read TGTGCCAGCAGCTCTTACGGGAGCTCTGGAAACACCATATATTTT.

The count of this clone is one. The CDR3: CASKLGNSYEQYF. The CDR3 nucleotides read TGTGCCAGTAAACTCGGGAACTCCTACGAGCAGTACTTC. V and J are TRBV28 and TRBJ2-7, with D perhaps matching TRBD2 (5 bases). The CDR3 sequence is 13 residues long. V lost 9 bases and J 0 bases, leaving 12 bases between the germline ends. Germline loops: CDR1 MDHEN, CDR2 SYDVKM.

The V gene is TRBV11-2, the J gene TRBJ1-3; 9 bases fit TRBD1. There are 14 residues in the CDR3. Germline V gene data show CDR1 as SGHAT and CDR2 as FQNNGV. Trimming at V came to 6 bases and at J to 7 bases, leaving 7 bases not matched to a gene. The CDR3: CASRRPGTGNTIYF. Written as DNA, the CDR3 is TGTGCCAGCAGACGTCCCGGGACAGGGAACACCATATATTTT.

This chain connects TRBV5-1 to TRBJ1-1; D unresolved. Trimming left V 2 bases short and J 2 bases short, with 10 bases between. Germline values: CDR1 SGHRS, CDR2 YFSETQ. This CDR3 has 14 residues. DNA of the CDR3: TGCGCCAGCAGCTTCACAACGAAAAACACTGAAGCTTTCTTT. Amino acids: CASSFTTKNTEAFF. Full variable domain (remainder filled in from reference TRBV5-1 and TRBJ1-1): KAGVTQTPRYLIKTRGQQVTLSCSPISGHRSVSWYQQTPGQGLQFLFEYFSETQRNKGNFPGRFSGRQFSNSRSEMNVSTLELGDSALYLCASSFTTKNTEAFFGQGTRLTVV.

V is TRBV2 and J is TRBJ2-5; D is undetermined. The germline V gene has CDR1 SNHLY and CDR2 FYNNEI. CDR3 length: 14 amino acids. The V end lost 7 bases, the J end lost 0 bases, and 12 bases lay between the germline ends. CDR3: CASTERRNQETQYF. The CDR3 coding sequence is TGTGCCAGCACCGAGAGGCGGAACCAAGAGACCCAGTACTTC.

This chain uses TRBV7-3 with TRBJ2-7; TRBD1 matches 7 bases. This CDR3 region has 13 residues. Germline trimming cut 4 bases from V and 5 bases from J; bases unmatched to any gene: 5. Germline values: CDR1 SGHTA, CDR2 FQGTGA. The CDR3 DNA sequence: TGTGCCAGCAGCTCAACAGGGGTAGACGAGCAGTACTTC. Translated: CASSSTGVDEQYF.